A single sample is the source of the 26 T cell receptor beta chains below, sequenced in a study of blood T cell repertoires in COVID-19. The assay was immunoSEQ multiplex PCR, and TCRdb's table has in-frame clones only and misses some. The sample has fewer than 700,000 clones; roughly 89% are singletons. What was sequenced was peripheral blood. The receptors derive from a woman aged 50 to 60 with COVID-19, enrolled during active disease.

The chain recombines TRBV7-7 with TRBJ1-1; tentatively, D is TRBD1 (5 bases). Trimming left V 5 bases short and J 6 bases short, with 16 bases between. Germline loops: CDR1 SSHAT, CDR2 FNYEAQ (reference sequence). The CDR3 length is 14 residues. The CDR3 is CASSPTRGGAEAFF. CDR3 DNA sequence: TGTGCCAGCAGCCCAACCCGGGGGGGGGCTGAAGCTTTCTTT.

V usage is TRBV6-1 and J usage is TRBJ1-2; D call uncertain. Looked up from germline, CDR1 is MNHNS and CDR2 is SASEGT. The ends were cut back, 3 bases at V and 5 bases at J, with 16 bases in the middle. The CDR3 sequence is 15 residues long. CDR3 region: CASSDGTSRRYGYTF. CDR3 bases: TGTGCCAGCAGTGACGGAACTTCTCGGAGGTATGGCTACACCTTC.

J is TRBJ2-7 and V is TRBV10-3; 7 bases agree with TRBD1. J lost 6 bases, V lost 5 bases, and 10 bases had no gene match. Germline lookup yields CDR1 ENHRY and CDR2 SYGVKD. This CDR3 region has 14 residues. The CDR3 loop is CAISPGTVSGEQYF. The CDR3 DNA follows: TGTGCCATCAGTCCTGGGACAGTCAGCGGCGAGCAGTACTTC.

This clone was seen once. The chain is built from TRBV30 and TRBJ1-4; D is ambiguous. The CDR3 sequence is 13 residues long. Germline V gene lookup returns CDR1 GTSNPN and CDR2 SVGIG (reference sequence). With 0 bases removed from V and 6 bases from J, the gap between germline ends came to 8 bases. The CDR3 spells CAWSVRRDEKLFF. The CDR3 coding sequence is TGTGCCTGGAGTGTACGGAGGGATGAAAAACTGTTTTTT.

The chain joins TRBV24-1 to TRBJ2-3; 9 positions match TRBD2. The CDR3 consists of 17 residues. Germline CDR1 and CDR2: KGHDR and SFDVKD. Trimming at V came to 6 bases and at J to 3 bases, leaving 12 bases not matched to a gene. This chain's CDR3 is CATSSLEAGGLTDTQYF. The CDR3 DNA reads as TGTGCCACCAGTAGCCTGGAAGCGGGGGGATTAACAGATACGCAGTATTTT.

The chain is built from TRBV2 and TRBJ2-7, with a weak D call TRBD1 (6 bases). CDR1 is SNHLY, CDR2 FYNNEI, per germline. The CDR3 extends over 13 amino acids. V shed 11 bases and J shed 3 bases, with 17 bases lying between them. CDR3 DNA sequence: TGTGCCTCGGAGCGACAGGAGTTCTACGAGCAGTACTTC. Protein product: CASERQEFYEQYF.

About this clone itself: Other DNA sequences in this specimen translate into the identical CDR3. The chain carries TRBV5-1 and TRBJ1-1; TRBD1 aligns across 7 bases. The CDR3 is 12 amino acids. Germline trimming cut 7 bases from V and 1 base from J; bases unmatched to any gene: 1. Germline V gene sequence: CDR1 SGHRS, CDR2 YFSETQ. CDR3 DNA: TGCGCCAGCCGGACAGGGAACACTGAAGCTTTCTTT. This translates into CASRTGNTEAFF.

V usage is TRBV6-5 and J usage is TRBJ2-7; D unclear. V was pared by 7 bases and J by 0 bases, with 13 bases between. The length of the CDR3 is 14 residues. Germline CDR1 is MNHEY and CDR2 is SVGAGI. The DNA for the CDR3 is TGTGCCAGCAATAGCAACGGTATCTCCTACGAGCAGTACTTC. This gives the protein CASNSNGISYEQYF.

This chain links TRBV10-2 with TRBJ1-2, with TRBD1 matching 8 bases. Losses at the gene ends were 6 bases for V and 8 bases for J; bases not matched to a gene: 11. CDR1 is WSHSY and CDR2 is SAAADI in the germline V gene. CDR3 length: 14 amino acids. CDR3 coding DNA: TGCGCCAGCAGGGGGGGACAGGCTGGTTTAGGCTACACCTTC. Translating it yields CASRGGQAGLGYTF.

This clone was counted a single time. The rearrangement uses TRBV3-1 (or the pseudogene TRBV3-2) and TRBJ2-2, with a possible D match to TRBD2 (6 bases). The CDR3 contains 17 residues. Trimming pared 0 bases from V and 1 base from J, leaving 12 bases between. Germline CDR1 reads LGHDT; CDR2 reads YNNKEL (reference sequence). The CDR3: CASSQDRRAGNTGELFF. CDR3 nucleotides: TGTGCCAGCAGCCAAGATCGGAGGGCCGGGAACACCGGGGAGCTGTTTTTT.

The V gene is TRBV2, the J gene TRBJ2-7, with TRBD1 as a possible D gene (6 bases). Looked up from germline, CDR1 is SNHLY and CDR2 is FYNNEI. Trimming cost V 7 bases and J 3 bases, with 13 bases left between them. The CDR3 runs 13 residues. DNA of the CDR3: TGTGCCAGCAACTTCAGGGGCGTCTACGAGCAGTACTTC. It translates to CASNFRGVYEQYF.

CDR3 sequence reads: CASTRTGHIEQFF. CDR3 DNA sequence: TGTGCCAGCACCCGCACGGGACACATAGAGCAGTTCTTC. The rearrangement joins TRBV28 to TRBJ2-1, with D maybe TRBD1 (6 bases). The CDR3 consists of 13 residues. V was clipped by 7 bases and J by 10 bases, with 17 bases between them. CDR1 is MDHEN, CDR2 SYDVKM, per germline.

This chain connects TRBV11-2 to TRBJ2-1; 9 bases fit TRBD2. Germline CDR1 and CDR2: SGHAT and FQNNGV. The V gene end was trimmed by 4 bases and the J gene end by 2 bases; junction bases not matched to a gene: 3. This CDR3 is built from 15 residues. The CDR3: CASSSIAGAYNEQFF. CDR3 nucleotides: TGTGCCAGCAGCTCAATAGCGGGGGCCTACAATGAGCAGTTCTTC.

This clone was detected only a few times. This chain connects TRBV6-5 to TRBJ2-2, with 7 bases matching TRBD1. The CDR3 length is 14 residues. Losses at the gene ends were 8 bases for V and 2 bases for J; bases not matched to a gene: 5. The germline CDR1 and CDR2 sequences are MNHEY and SVGAGI. CDR3 region: CASARGGNTGELFF. Written as DNA, the CDR3 is TGTGCCAGCGCCCGAGGGGGCAACACCGGGGAGCTGTTTTTT.

CDR3 loop: CASSLKGIGALYGYTF. CDR3 DNA sequence: TGTGCCAGCAGCCTTAAGGGAATTGGGGCCCTATATGGCTACACCTTC. This chain connects TRBV3-1 (or the pseudogene TRBV3-2) to TRBJ1-2; D possibly corresponds to TRBD1 (5 bases). This CDR3 contains 16 residues. The germline gives CDR1 LGHDT, CDR2 YNNKEL (reference sequence). Trimming shortened V by 4 bases and J by 5 bases, and 20 bases separated the two germline ends.

Note on this clone: Within the sample, other DNA sequences also encode this same CDR3. The chain carries TRBV5-1 and TRBJ1-1; D gene unclear. The CDR3 loop spans 13 amino acids. Trimming removed 0 bases from V and 5 bases from J, with 8 bases in between. Germline V CDR1 and CDR2: SGHRS, YFSETQ. CDR3 nucleotide sequence: TGCGCCAGCAGCTTGGAAGGGAGAACTGAAGCTTTCTTT. The encoded protein is CASSLEGRTEAFF.

The V and J genes are TRBV27 and TRBJ2-2, with 8 bases fitting TRBD1. The V segment lost 6 bases and the J segment 4 bases; nucleotides outside the gene matches: 4. This CDR3 has 14 amino acids. Germline CDR1 reads MNHEY; CDR2 reads SMNVEV (reference sequence). The CDR3 DNA reads TGTGCCAGCAGACGTACAGGGGGCACCGGGGAGCTGTTTTTT. It translates to CASRRTGGTGELFF.

This sequence joins TRBV19 and TRBJ2-3; 11 nucleotides agree with TRBD2. V dropped 3 bases and J dropped 10; count of bases not matched to a gene: 6. CDR3 length equals 14 residues. Per germline, CDR1 LNHDA and CDR2 SQIVND (reference sequence). The CDR3 coding sequence is TGTGCCAGTAGTATCGGTAGCGGGGGGGCTGCGCAGTATTTT. Translation gives CASSIGSGGAAQYF.

The CDR3: CASSRDSYNEQFF. CDR3 coding DNA: TGCGCCAGCAGCCGCGACTCCTACAATGAGCAGTTCTTC. The chain has TRBV5-1 and TRBJ2-1; D not certain. Germline loops: CDR1 SGHRS, CDR2 YFSETQ. Deletions cut 4 bases from V and 0 bases from J, with 5 bases between. The CDR3 sequence is 13 residues long.

This clone was recorded only once. The chain is built from TRBV4-1 and TRBJ1-4; D gene ambiguous. V was pared by 1 base and J by 8 bases, with 5 bases between. CDR1 is MGHRA and CDR2 is YSYEKL in the germline V gene. CDR3 length: 12 residues. DNA of the CDR3: TGCGCCAGCAGCCAAGTATTCGAAAAACTGTTTTTT. Its protein is CASSQVFEKLFF.

V usage is TRBV9 and J usage is TRBJ2-1; TRBD1 might be the D (6 bases). V was trimmed by 4 bases and J by 6 bases, leaving 14 bases between them. Germline V CDR1 and CDR2: SGDLS, YYNGEE. The CDR3 is 14 residues long. CDR3 DNA sequence: TGTGCCAGCAGCCAAATACAGGGACCCAATGAGCAGTTCTTC. Residues: CASSQIQGPNEQFF. The whole variable domain, filled in from reference TRBV9 and TRBJ2-1, reads DSGVTQTPKHLITATGQRVTLRCSPRSGDLSVYWYQQSLDQGLQFLIQYYNGEERAKGNILERFSAQQFPDLHSELNLSSLELGDSALYFCASSQIQGPNEQFFGPGTRLTVL.

The chain uses TRBV28 and TRBJ2-7; D is perhaps TRBD2 (5 bases). The CDR3 extends over 12 amino acids. Germline loops: CDR1 MDHEN, CDR2 SYDVKM. V lost 6 bases, J lost 7 bases, and 13 bases lay in between. The CDR3 DNA follows: TGTGCCAGCAGCCCCGGGCCGGGAGAGCAGTACTTC. Protein: CASSPGPGEQYF.

The J gene is TRBJ2-1, the V gene TRBV30; 7 bases fit TRBD2. V lost 4 bases and J lost 10; bases outside the gene matches: 1. Germline loops: CDR1 GTSNPN, CDR2 SVGIG (reference sequence). This CDR3 region has 10 residues. In DNA, the CDR3 is TGTGCCTGGAAAGCGGGGGAGCAGTTCTTC. This translates into CAWKAGEQFF.

The chain employs TRBV28 and TRBJ2-6; D remains ambiguous. Germline V gives CDR1 MDHEN, CDR2 SYDVKM. Trimming cost V 2 bases and J 4 bases, with 3 bases left between them. This CDR3 spans 13 amino acids. This CDR3 is CASSLQGANVLTF. For the CDR3, the DNA is TGTGCCAGCAGTTTACAAGGGGCCAACGTCCTGACTTTC.

This chain joins TRBV6-5 and TRBJ2-7; 7 positions match TRBD2. V shed 10 bases, J shed 2 bases, and the junction held 8 bases outside the gene matches. Germline values: CDR1 MNHEY, CDR2 SVGAGI. The CDR3 length is 13 residues. CDR3 sequence reads: CATYSSGTYEQYF. DNA for the CDR3: TGTGCCACCTATTCTAGCGGAACCTACGAGCAGTACTTC.

This chain links TRBV7-2 with TRBJ2-2, with D possibly being TRBD2 (5 bases). The CDR3 consists of 14 residues. Germline values: CDR1 SGHTA, CDR2 FQGNSA. Between the trimmed V and J ends, which lost 5 bases and 3 bases, there was a span of 10 bases. The CDR3 DNA is TGTGCCAGCAGCCCCGGGATTCACACCGGGGAGCTGTTTTTT. Its translation is CASSPGIHTGELFF.